A selection of T cell receptor beta chains follows, all from one sample in a study of radiotherapy plus CTLA-4 blockade in lung cancer. Measured with immunoSEQ multiplex PCR; TCRdb has only the in-frame clones, and not every one. The sample consists of around 45,000 clones, around 69% of them appearing once. Sample: peripheral blood, taken from a patient treated with radiotherapy plus ipilimumab. The source of these receptors is a human donor with non-small cell lung cancer who had stable disease on radiotherapy plus ipilimumab. CDR3s include the opening cysteine and the closing phenylalanine or tryptophan. Only some rows state a clone size, as once, few, many or a class for expanded clones.

>TRBV2|.|14|TRBJ2-2
CASKTRTATGELFF
>TRBV4-3|.|15|TRBJ2-7
CASSQDNGAYSEQYF
>TRBV11-2|once|18|TRBJ2-1
CASSLVAGSRSPYNEQFF
>TRBV11-2|.|16|TRBJ2-3
CASSSISGMSTDTQYF
>TRBV10-3|.|14|TRBJ1-1
CAISATGSDTEAFF
>TRBV30|.|14|TRBJ1-2
CAWSLQEGAGGYTF
>TRBV12-5|few|16|TRBJ2-2
CASGLATGQGAGELFF
>TRBV28|.|13|TRBJ2-1
CASSFVRYNEQFF
>TRBV19|few|13|TRBJ1-2
CASSIDRPYGYTF
>TRBV5-6|.|15|TRBJ1-5
CASSFGGSGNQPQHF
>TRBV25-1|.|16|TRBJ2-1
CASSEYRAGEYNEQFF
>TRBV5-6|few|14|TRBJ1-4
CASSLIATNEKLFF
>TRBV5-6|.|16|TRBJ1-5
CASSPRQVDGNQPQHF
>TRBV28|.|15|TRBJ1-5
CASSRGTGSNQPQHF
>TRBV7-2|few|16|TRBJ1-3
CASSLDARPSGNTIYF
>TRBV7-9|.|11|TRBJ2-1
CASSLDNEQFF
>TRBV28|.|15|TRBJ2-3
CASTPPRLSTDTQYF
>TRBV10-1|.|16|TRBJ2-3
CASSESLVGSADTQYF
>TRBV30|few|16|TRBJ1-3
CAWTHSSIFSGNTIYF
>TRBV7-2|few|15|TRBJ1-4
CASSLGGRGSEKLFF
>TRBV28|.|13|TRBJ1-4
CASSLGPGEKLFF
>TRBV18|.|13|TRBJ1-5
CASSGGSNQPQHF
>TRBV10-3|once|16|TRBJ1-1
CAISARDIIMNTEAFF
>TRBV18|.|15|TRBJ1-2
CASSPLYKANYGYTF
>TRBV2|.|18|TRBJ1-6
CASSQKAGMDSYNSPLHF
>TRBV5-1|.|14|TRBJ2-4
CASSKGHRENIQYF
>TRBV6-6|.|15|TRBJ1-5
CASSPSGQGKQPQHF
>TRBV27|.|12|TRBJ2-1
CASSRTDKEQFF
>TRBV27|.|15|TRBJ2-7
CASSLSPTGISEQYF
>TRBV13|.|14|TRBJ1-2
CASSSGQGARGYTF
>TRBV13|.|19|TRBJ2-2
CASSSPRGNRPRDTGELFF
>TRBV7-6|.|11|TRBJ1-1
CASSAGEEAFF